A selection of T cell receptor beta chains follows, all from one sample in a study of identical twins. Each CDR3 protein is one row after TCRdb ran MiXCR on the 5' RACE reads. The table shows roughly 700,000 distinct CDR3 sequences, with 8.6% occurring only once. These data are also associated with another study on yellow fever vaccine responses in identical twins.

Sequenced: PBMCs. The receptor source for this set is a woman between 18 and 29 years old in good health. The CDR3 runs from the conserved cysteine through the conserved F or W. The order of the fields is V gene, J gene, CDR3 protein.

>TRBV27|TRBJ2-1
CASRAGSLYNEQFF
>TRBV7-2|TRBJ2-1
CASSLGAGGGTEQFF
>TRBV6-2/TRBV6-3|TRBJ2-7
CASSAHLTSGRLEQYF
>TRBV30|TRBJ2-7
CAWSEGYEQYF
>TRBV27|TRBJ2-1
CASRRWGDNSNEQFF
>TRBV5-1|TRBJ2-1
CASSLYGTPAEQFF
>TRBV6-5|TRBJ2-7
CASSYGLAGEQYF
>TRBV4-3|TRBJ2-7
CASSQLAGDYEQYF
>TRBV6-4|TRBJ2-5
CASSSQGEYSGRSQETQYF
>TRBV28|TRBJ2-7
CASRDGNYEQYF
>TRBV6-1|TRBJ2-2
CASSSGRRLSGELFF
>TRBV15|TRBJ1-1
CATSRDKDGFMNTEAFF
>TRBV7-2|TRBJ1-6
CASSLGGASGSPLHF
>TRBV7-2|TRBJ2-7
CASSAPEGHLSIEQYF
>TRBV5-1|TRBJ2-1
CASSPGPTSGYSSYNEQFF
>TRBV24-1|TRBJ2-4
CATSLGSAKNIQYF
>TRBV6-1|TRBJ2-1
CASSDWGGTVSYNEQFF
>TRBV20-1|TRBJ2-5
CSAKAGAQQETQYF
>TRBV20-1|TRBJ2-7
CSARDSGSGYEQYF
>TRBV25-1|TRBJ2-5
CASSPADLSLSVETQYF
>TRBV6-5|TRBJ2-2
CASSYLPGQGATGELFF
>TRBV27|TRBJ2-7
CASSVLAGHYEQYF
>TRBV9|TRBJ1-1
CASSASQLNTEAFF
>TRBV5-1|TRBJ1-5
CASSADGNQPQHF
>TRBV3-1|TRBJ1-4
CASSQVGSNEKLFF
>TRBV12-3/TRBV12-4|TRBJ2-1
CASSLGVLKNNEQFF
>TRBV7-9|TRBJ2-5
CASSPKTGQWETQYF
>TRBV20-1|TRBJ1-1
CSAREGSGNTEAFF
>TRBV4-3|TRBJ2-2
CASSQDISQDTGELFF
>TRBV12-3/TRBV12-4|TRBJ1-6
CASSPTGQGNSPLHF
>TRBV6-2/TRBV6-3|TRBJ2-1
CATSTVSYNEQFF
>TRBV7-2|TRBJ2-5
CASTGWETQYF
>TRBV4-3|TRBJ2-3
CASSQVLTSTDTQYF
>TRBV12-3/TRBV12-4|TRBJ2-2
CASGPAGHTGELFF
>TRBV7-2|TRBJ2-7
CASSLNHYEQYF
>TRBV27|TRBJ2-3
CASSWGTPPDTQYF
>TRBV9|TRBJ1-6
CASSVGQNNSPLHF
>TRBV6-1|TRBJ2-1
CASTPKRSSYNEQFF
>TRBV11-1|TRBJ2-7
CASSLLPGRTSGRMYEQYF
>TRBV4-1|TRBJ2-1
CASTLKVGENEQFF